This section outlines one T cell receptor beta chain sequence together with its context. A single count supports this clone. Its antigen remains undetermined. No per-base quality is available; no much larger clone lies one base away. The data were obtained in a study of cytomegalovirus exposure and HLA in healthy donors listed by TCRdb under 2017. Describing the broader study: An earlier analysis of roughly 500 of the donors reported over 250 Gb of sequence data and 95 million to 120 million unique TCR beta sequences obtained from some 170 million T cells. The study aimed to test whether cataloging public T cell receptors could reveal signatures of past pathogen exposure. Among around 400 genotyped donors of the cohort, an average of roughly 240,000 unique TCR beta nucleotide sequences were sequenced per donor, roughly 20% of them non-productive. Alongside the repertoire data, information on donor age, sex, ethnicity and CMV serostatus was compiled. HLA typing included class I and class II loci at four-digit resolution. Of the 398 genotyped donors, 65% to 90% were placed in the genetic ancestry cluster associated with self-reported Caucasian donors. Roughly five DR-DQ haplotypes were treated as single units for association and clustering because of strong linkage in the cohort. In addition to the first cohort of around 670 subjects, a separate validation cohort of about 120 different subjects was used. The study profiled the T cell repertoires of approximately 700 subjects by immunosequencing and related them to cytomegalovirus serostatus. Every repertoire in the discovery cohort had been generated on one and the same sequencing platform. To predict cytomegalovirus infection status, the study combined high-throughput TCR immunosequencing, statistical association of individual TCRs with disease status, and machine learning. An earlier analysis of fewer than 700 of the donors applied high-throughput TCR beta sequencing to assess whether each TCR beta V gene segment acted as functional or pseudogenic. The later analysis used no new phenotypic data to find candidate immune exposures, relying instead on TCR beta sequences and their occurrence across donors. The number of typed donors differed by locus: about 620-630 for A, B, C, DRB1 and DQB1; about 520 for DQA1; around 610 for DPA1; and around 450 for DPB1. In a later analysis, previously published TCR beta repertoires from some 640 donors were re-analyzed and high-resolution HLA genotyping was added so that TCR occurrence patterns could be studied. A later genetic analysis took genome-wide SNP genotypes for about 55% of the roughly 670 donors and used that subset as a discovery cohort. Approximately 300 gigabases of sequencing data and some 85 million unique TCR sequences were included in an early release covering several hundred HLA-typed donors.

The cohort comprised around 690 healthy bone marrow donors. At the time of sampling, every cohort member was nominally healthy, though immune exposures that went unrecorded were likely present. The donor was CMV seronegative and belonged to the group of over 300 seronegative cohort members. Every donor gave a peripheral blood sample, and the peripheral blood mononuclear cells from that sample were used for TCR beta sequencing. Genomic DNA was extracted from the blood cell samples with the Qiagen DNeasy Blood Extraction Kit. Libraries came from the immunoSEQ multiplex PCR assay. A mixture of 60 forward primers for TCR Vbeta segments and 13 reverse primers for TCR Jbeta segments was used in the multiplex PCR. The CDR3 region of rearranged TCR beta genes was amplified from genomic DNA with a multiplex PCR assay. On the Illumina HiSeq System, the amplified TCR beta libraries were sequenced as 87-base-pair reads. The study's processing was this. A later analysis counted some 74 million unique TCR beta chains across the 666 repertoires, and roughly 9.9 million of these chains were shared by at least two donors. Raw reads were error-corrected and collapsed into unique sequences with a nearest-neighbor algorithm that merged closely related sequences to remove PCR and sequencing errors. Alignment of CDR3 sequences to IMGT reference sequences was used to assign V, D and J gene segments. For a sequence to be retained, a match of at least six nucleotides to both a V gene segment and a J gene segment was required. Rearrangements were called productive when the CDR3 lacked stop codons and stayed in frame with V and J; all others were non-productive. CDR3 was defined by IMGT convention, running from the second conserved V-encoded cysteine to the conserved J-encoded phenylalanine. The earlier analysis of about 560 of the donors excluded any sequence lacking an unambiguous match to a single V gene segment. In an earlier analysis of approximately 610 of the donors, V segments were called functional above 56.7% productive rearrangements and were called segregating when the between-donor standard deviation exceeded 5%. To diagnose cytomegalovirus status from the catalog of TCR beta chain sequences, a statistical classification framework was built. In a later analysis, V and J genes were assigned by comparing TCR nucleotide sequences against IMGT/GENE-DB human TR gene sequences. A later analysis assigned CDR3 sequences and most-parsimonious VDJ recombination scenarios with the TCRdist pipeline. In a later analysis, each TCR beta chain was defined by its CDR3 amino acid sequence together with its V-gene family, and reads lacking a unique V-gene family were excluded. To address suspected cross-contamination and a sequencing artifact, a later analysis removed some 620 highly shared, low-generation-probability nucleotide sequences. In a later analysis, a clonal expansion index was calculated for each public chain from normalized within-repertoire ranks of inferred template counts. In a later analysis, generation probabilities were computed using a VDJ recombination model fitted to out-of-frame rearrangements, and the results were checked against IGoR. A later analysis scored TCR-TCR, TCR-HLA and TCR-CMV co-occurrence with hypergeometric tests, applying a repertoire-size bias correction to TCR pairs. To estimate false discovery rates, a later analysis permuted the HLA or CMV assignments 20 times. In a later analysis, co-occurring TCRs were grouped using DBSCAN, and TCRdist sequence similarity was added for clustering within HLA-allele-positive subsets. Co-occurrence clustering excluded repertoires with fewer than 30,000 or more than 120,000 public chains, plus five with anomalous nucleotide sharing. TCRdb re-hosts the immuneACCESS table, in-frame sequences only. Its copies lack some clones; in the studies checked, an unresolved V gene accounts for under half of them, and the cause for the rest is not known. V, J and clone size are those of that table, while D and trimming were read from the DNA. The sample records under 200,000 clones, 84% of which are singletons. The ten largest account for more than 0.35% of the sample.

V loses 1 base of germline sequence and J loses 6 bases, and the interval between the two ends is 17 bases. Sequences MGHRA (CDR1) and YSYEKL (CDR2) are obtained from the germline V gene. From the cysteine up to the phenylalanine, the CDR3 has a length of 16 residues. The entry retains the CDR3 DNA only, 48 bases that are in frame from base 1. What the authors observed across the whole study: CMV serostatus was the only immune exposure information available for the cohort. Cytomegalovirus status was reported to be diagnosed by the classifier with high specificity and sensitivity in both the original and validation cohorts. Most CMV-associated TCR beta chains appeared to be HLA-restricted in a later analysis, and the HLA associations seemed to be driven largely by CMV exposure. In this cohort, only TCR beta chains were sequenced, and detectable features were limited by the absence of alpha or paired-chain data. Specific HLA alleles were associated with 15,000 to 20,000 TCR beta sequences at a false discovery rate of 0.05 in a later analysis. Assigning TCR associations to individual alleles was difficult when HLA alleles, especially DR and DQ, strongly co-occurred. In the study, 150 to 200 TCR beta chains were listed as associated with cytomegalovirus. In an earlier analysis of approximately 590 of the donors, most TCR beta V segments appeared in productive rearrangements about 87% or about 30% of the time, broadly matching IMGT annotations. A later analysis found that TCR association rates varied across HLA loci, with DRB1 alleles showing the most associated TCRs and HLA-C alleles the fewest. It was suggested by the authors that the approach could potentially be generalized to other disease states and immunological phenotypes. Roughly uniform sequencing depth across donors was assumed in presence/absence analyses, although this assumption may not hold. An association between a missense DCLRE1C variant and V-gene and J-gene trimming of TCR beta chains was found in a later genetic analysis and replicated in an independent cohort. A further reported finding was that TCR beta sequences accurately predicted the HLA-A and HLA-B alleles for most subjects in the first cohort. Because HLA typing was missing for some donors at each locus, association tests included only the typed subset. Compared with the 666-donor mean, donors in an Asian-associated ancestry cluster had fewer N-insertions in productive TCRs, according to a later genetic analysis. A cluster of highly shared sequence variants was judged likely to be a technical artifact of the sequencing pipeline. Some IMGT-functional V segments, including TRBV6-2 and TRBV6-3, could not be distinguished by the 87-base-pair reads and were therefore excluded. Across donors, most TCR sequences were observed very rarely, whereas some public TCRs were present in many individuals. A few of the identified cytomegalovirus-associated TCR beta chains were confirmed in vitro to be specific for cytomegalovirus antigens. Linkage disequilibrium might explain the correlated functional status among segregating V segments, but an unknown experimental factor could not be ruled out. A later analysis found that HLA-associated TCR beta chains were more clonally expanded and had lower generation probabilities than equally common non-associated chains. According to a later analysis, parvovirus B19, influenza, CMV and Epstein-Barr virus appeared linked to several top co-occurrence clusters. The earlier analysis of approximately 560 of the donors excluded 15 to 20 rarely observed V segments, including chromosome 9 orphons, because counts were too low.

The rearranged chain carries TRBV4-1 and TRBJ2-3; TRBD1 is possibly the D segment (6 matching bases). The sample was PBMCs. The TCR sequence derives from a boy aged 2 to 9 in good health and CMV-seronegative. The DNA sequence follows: TGCGCCAGCAGCCAAGGGGGGCCCGCATCCAGGGATACGCAGTATTTT. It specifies CASSQGGPASRDTQYF.